This TCR beta chain was recorded in a study of blood T cell repertoires in COVID-19. The CDR3 has 13 amino acids. J lost 7 bases, V lost 4 bases, and 5 bases had no gene match. This clone was counted a few times. TCRdb's copy holds only in-frame clones and misses some; the assay was immunoSEQ multiplex PCR. Among under 350,000 clones, roughly 85% were seen once, and the ten largest hold about 4.2%. Study members were between roughly 18 and 89 years old and lived in some 22 US regions. Participants were placed into cohorts based on the clinical history they reported. Sequencing was performed on PBMCs or T cells enriched from blood (not recorded which). This sequence was found in a woman in her thirties or forties with acute COVID-19. The V gene is TRBV12-3 or TRBV12-4, the J gene TRBJ1-2, with 8 bases that match TRBD1. The CDR3 region is CASSWRDRRGYTF. CDR3 sequence (DNA): TGTGCCAGCAGTTGGAGGGACAGGCGTGGCTACACCTTC.